The 5 T cell receptor beta chains presented below share a single source sample, sequenced in a study of shared clonotypes between healthy human individuals. The data were produced by immunoSEQ multiplex PCR, yet TCRdb's version contains in-frame clones alone and is incomplete. The sample contains fewer than 600,000 clones, around 76% of which appear only once. What was sequenced was PBMCs. The receptors originated from a woman in her thirties or forties in good health. Some clones in this sample may be carry-over from other donors' samples.

As for this clone: Its ends do not fully match the called genes, so a read error is possible. This chain joins TRBV6-5 and TRBJ2-7; the match to TRBD2 covers 7 bases. This CDR3 has 13 residues. Germline V gene sequence: CDR1 MNHEY, CDR2 SVGAGI. This CDR3 reads CASSYSVRGERNF. The DNA for the CDR3 is TGTGCCAGCAGTTACTCTGTTCGGGGGGAGCGGAACTTC.

The V gene is TRBV4-1, the J gene TRBJ2-7; 15 bases line up with TRBD2. V lost 1 base and J lost 6; bases outside the gene matches: 4. The germline gives CDR1 MGHRA, CDR2 YSYEKL. The CDR3 is made up of 16 amino acids. The DNA for the CDR3 is TGCGCCAGCAGCCAAGGGACTAGCGGGAGGGCCTCCGAGCAGTACTTC. Its translation is CASSQGTSGRASEQYF.

This sequence joins TRBV6-5 and TRBJ1-5; weak D call: TRBD1 (5 bases). This CDR3 is 15 amino acids long. The V gene's germline CDR1 is MNHEY and CDR2 SVGAGI. Trimming removed 6 bases at V and 6 bases at J, with 18 bases between. The CDR3 reads CASSNGPGGGQPQHF. The CDR3 DNA follows: TGTGCCAGCAGCAACGGCCCGGGGGGGGGTCAGCCCCAGCATTTT.

CDR3 DNA: TGTGCCAGCAGCTTGTCATGGCTAGACAATGAGCAGTTCTTC. Protein sequence: CASSLSWLDNEQFF. The chain has TRBV7-3 and TRBJ2-1; D remains ambiguous. Germline V gene lookup returns CDR1 SGHTA and CDR2 FQGTGA. There are 14 residues in the CDR3. Trimming pared 3 bases from V and 5 bases from J, leaving 11 bases between.

The genes are TRBV7-9 and TRBJ1-1, with TRBD1 matching 7 bases. Trimming at V came to 5 bases and at J to 4 bases, leaving 7 bases not matched to a gene. From germline, CDR1 is SEHNR and CDR2 FQNEAQ (reference sequence). This CDR3 contains 14 residues. CDR3 residues: CASSQQGTATEAFF. CDR3 coding DNA: TGTGCCAGCAGCCAACAAGGGACAGCCACTGAAGCTTTCTTT.